The present T cell receptor (beta chain) was sequenced within a study of blood T cell repertoires in COVID-19. Study overall: Donors in the United States, Italy and Spain gave samples during acute or convalescent COVID-19.

Assay used: immunoSEQ multiplex PCR; TCRdb lists only in-frame clones, some missing. The sample lists 250,000 to 400,000 clones, 75% to 90% occurring once. The germline V gene has CDR1 DFQATT and CDR2 SNEGSKA (reference sequence). The CDR3 contains 17 residues. The J segment lost 4 bases and the V segment lost 4 bases, leaving 17 bases of the junction unmatched. This TCR was recovered from a man aged 60-69 years who had recovered from COVID-19. This chain connects TRBV20-1 to TRBJ2-7, with 9 bases identical to TRBD2. Sequences were obtained from PBMCs or T cells enriched from blood (not recorded which). This CDR3 is CSAIELPTSGDIYEQYF. In nucleotides, the CDR3 is TGCAGTGCTATTGAACTCCCGACTAGCGGAGACATTTACGAGCAGTACTTC.